This is a list of T cell receptor beta chains from one sample in a study of blood T cell repertoires in COVID-19. Generated by immunoSEQ multiplex PCR, the TCRdb table keeps only in-frame clones and is missing some. Of approximately 240,000 clones in the sample, nearly 85% were seen once. The sequenced material came from peripheral blood. These receptors all stem from a human donor in a cohort sampled during active COVID-19. CDR3s include the opening cysteine and the closing phenylalanine or tryptophan. Fields, in order: J gene, V gene, D gene, clone size, CDR3 DNA, CDR3 protein. D genes are given only for firm matches. Clone size is given for some rows only: seen once, a few or many times, or a class if the clone is expanded.

>TRBJ2-7|TRBV6-5|NA|NA
TGTGCCAGCAAGCCAGGGTTGCAGTACGAGCAGTACTTC
CASKPGLQYEQYF
>TRBJ2-5|TRBV2|TRBD1|once
TGTGCCAGCAGTGGGACAGGCGGAGAGACCCAGTACTTC
CASSGTGGETQYF
>TRBJ2-5|TRBV9|TRBD2|NA
TGTGCCAGCAGCGTAGCCGGGGGGGTGAAAAACCAAGAGACCCAGTACTTC
CASSVAGGVKNQETQYF
>TRBJ2-1|TRBV2|NA|NA
TGTGCCAGCAGTGCGTCAGGTTTCCACAATGAGCAGTTCTTC
CASSASGFHNEQFF
>TRBJ1-5|TRBV5-1|NA|once
TGCGCCAGCAGCTCGGGGGGTGGCAATCAGCCCCAGCATTTT
CASSSGGGNQPQHF
>TRBJ2-7|TRBV10-1|TRBD2|NA
TGCGCCAGCAGCCCTGAGAGGGGACTAGCGGACAGCTACGAGCAGTACTTC
CASSPERGLADSYEQYF
>TRBJ1-2|TRBV30|NA|few
TGTGCCCTCTCACAGGGCAACTATGGCTACACCTTC
CALSQGNYGYTF
>TRBJ2-6|TRBV27|NA|NA
TGTGCCAGCAGTCTTAGCTCTGGGGCCAACGTCCTGACTTTC
CASSLSSGANVLTF
>TRBJ2-3|TRBV19|TRBD2|NA
TGTGCCAGTAACGTCGGGGGGGTCTTCGGGACAGATACGCAGTATTTT
CASNVGGVFGTDTQYF
>TRBJ2-5|TRBV6-1|TRBD2|NA
TGTGCCAGCAGTGAATCGGGGGGACGCCAAGAGACCCAGTACTTC
CASSESGGRQETQYF
>TRBJ1-4|TRBV18|NA|NA
TGTGCCAGCTCACCCTACCTACCCTCGTCTGATGAAAAACTGTTTTTT
CASSPYLPSSDEKLFF
>TRBJ2-4|TRBV7-9|TRBD1|NA
TGTGCCAGCAGCTTGGGGGACAGGGGGCACAACATTCAGTACTTC
CASSLGDRGHNIQYF
>TRBJ1-1|TRBV11-2|NA|NA
TGTGCCAGCAGCTCCCACGGGGACACTGAAGCTTTCTTT
CASSSHGDTEAFF
>TRBJ2-2|TRBV5-1|TRBD2|once
TGCGCCAGCAGCCCCTCCACTAGCGCCAACACCGGGGAGCTGTTTTTT
CASSPSTSANTGELFF
>TRBJ2-7|TRBV28|NA|few
TGTGCCAGCAGTCTCCTCTCAGGGATCGGCGAGCAGTACTTC
CASSLLSGIGEQYF
>TRBJ2-2|TRBV3-1/TRBV3-2|TRBD2|NA
TGTGCCAGCAGCCAAGAACTAGCGACCGATCTCACCGGGGAGCTGTTTTTT
CASSQELATDLTGELFF
>TRBJ2-7|TRBV6-1|NA|medium-sized
TGTGCCAGCAGTGAAGGGCATGGAGGGCGGTACGTCGAGCAGTACTTC
CASSEGHGGRYVEQYF
>TRBJ1-6|TRBV11-2|NA|few
TGTGCCAGCAGCTTATCCGCACAGAATAATTCACCCCTCCACTTT
CASSLSAQNNSPLHF
>TRBJ1-6|TRBV5-6|TRBD1|NA
TGTGCCAGCAGCTTGGGACTTGGGACAGCAAATTCACCCCTCCACTTT
CASSLGLGTANSPLHF
>TRBJ1-1|TRBV11-3|TRBD1|few
TGTGCCAGCAGCAAAGGGGACAGGGGGAACACTGAAGCTTTCTTT
CASSKGDRGNTEAFF
>TRBJ2-3|TRBV6-5|NA|once
TGTGCCAGCAGTTCCACTATGAGACCCTCGCAACCGCAGTATTTT
CASSSTMRPSQPQYF
>TRBJ2-6|TRBV7-2|NA|NA
TGTGCCAGCAGCTTCTTTTACTCTGGGGCCAACGTCCTGACTTTC
CASSFFYSGANVLTF
>TRBJ1-2|TRBV19|NA|NA
TGTGCCAGTAGTATACCGACAGTCTATGGCTACACCTTC
CASSIPTVYGYTF
>TRBJ2-1|TRBV7-9|NA|NA
TGTGCCAGCAGCTTAGGGAGTGGGTCAGGGTGGTATGAGCAGTTCTTC
CASSLGSGSGWYEQFF
>TRBJ2-1|TRBV29-1|NA|NA
TGCAGTGGGACAAAACTCGGGGAAGATGAGCAGTTCTTC
CSGTKLGEDEQFF
>TRBJ2-7|TRBV4-2|TRBD1|NA
TGTGCCAGCAGCCAAGCCGGGACAGGGCTGTACGAGCAGTACTTC
CASSQAGTGLYEQYF
>TRBJ1-3|TRBV18|NA|NA
TGTGCCAGCTCCCCAGTTTCGGGAATCTCTGGAAACACCATATATTTT
CASSPVSGISGNTIYF
>TRBJ1-4|TRBV9|TRBD1|NA
TGTGCCAGCAGCGCTGAGACAGGGGAAAAACTGTTTTTT
CASSAETGEKLFF
>TRBJ2-5|TRBV29-1|NA|few
TGCAGCGTTGATGGCTCGAAAGGGGGAGAGACCCAGTACTTC
CSVDGSKGGETQYF
>TRBJ2-1|TRBV28|TRBD1|NA
TGTGCCAGCAGTCCGCCGACAGGGGGCCACAATGAGCAGTTCTTC
CASSPPTGGHNEQFF
>TRBJ2-1|TRBV3-1/TRBV3-2|TRBD1|NA
TGTGCCAGCAGCCGAAGGGGACAGGGAGGTTTCTACAATGAGCAGTTCTTC
CASSRRGQGGFYNEQFF
>TRBJ2-1|TRBV3-1/TRBV3-2|TRBD2|NA
TGTGCCAGCAGCCAAGCACAGCGGGAGGGAGGTGAGCAGTTCTTC
CASSQAQREGGEQFF
>TRBJ2-2|TRBV2|TRBD1|NA
TGTGCCAGCGGGGGTCAGGGGACAGTAGTCAGGGAGCTGTTTTTT
CASGGQGTVVRELFF
>TRBJ1-2|TRBV27|NA|NA
TGTGCCAGCAGTCCGGACACCTTCGGATACTATGGCTACACCTTC
CASSPDTFGYYGYTF
>TRBJ1-3|TRBV10-3|TRBD1|NA
TGTGCCATCAGTCGGGACAGGGCTATCTCTGGAAACACCATATATTTT
CAISRDRAISGNTIYF
>TRBJ2-5|TRBV11-3|TRBD1|NA
TGTGCCAGCGCGGGACAGGGAGGAGAGACCCAGTACTTC
CASAGQGGETQYF
>TRBJ2-7|TRBV18|TRBD1|NA
TGTGCCAGCTCACCAGGACAGGCTGGCCCCTACGAGCAGTACTTC
CASSPGQAGPYEQYF
>TRBJ1-6|TRBV28|NA|NA
TGTGCCAGCAGTTTATCAGTCTCACCCCTCCACTTT
CASSLSVSPLHF
>TRBJ1-4|TRBV3-1/TRBV3-2|NA|NA
TGTGCCAGCAGCCAAGTTCCGGGGGGGAATGAAAAACTGTTTTTT
CASSQVPGGNEKLFF
>TRBJ1-5|TRBV19|TRBD1|NA
TGTGCCAGTAAGAAGGGACAGTATAGCAATCAGCCCCAGCATTTT
CASKKGQYSNQPQHF
>TRBJ2-7|TRBV5-4|NA|NA
TGTGCCAGCAGCAGACAGGAGACCTACGAGCAGTACTTC
CASSRQETYEQYF
>TRBJ1-1|TRBV29-1|NA|NA
TGCAGCGTTTCCAGGGGAACTGAAGCTTTCTTT
CSVSRGTEAFF
>TRBJ2-7|TRBV18|NA|once
TGTGCCAGCTCCGATACAAACTCCTACGAGCAGTACTTC
CASSDTNSYEQYF
>TRBJ1-3|TRBV6-5|NA|NA
TGTGCCAGCAGTTTCACAGGACAGTCTGGAAACACCATATATTTT
CASSFTGQSGNTIYF
>TRBJ2-6|TRBV7-9|NA|once
TGTGCCAGCAGCTTAGCGAGGTCTGGGGCCAACGTCCTGACTTTC
CASSLARSGANVLTF
>TRBJ2-2|TRBV24-1|NA|NA
TGTGCCACCAGTGTTTCTGGGGGGGGGCGGCTTCGTCTTGCCGGGGAGCTGTTTTTT
CATSVSGGGRLRLAGELFF
>TRBJ1-5|TRBV7-2|TRBD1|few
TGTGCCAGCAGCTCCCAGGGGGGAAGAACTCAGCCCCAGCATTTT
CASSSQGGRTQPQHF
>TRBJ2-3|TRBV5-1|TRBD1|NA
TGCGCCAGCAGCTTGGGGCCACAGGGGGGAGGCACAGATACGCAGTATTTT
CASSLGPQGGGTDTQYF
>TRBJ2-5|TRBV6-5|NA|NA
TGTGCCAGCACCCGCGGGCTAGGAGAGACCCAGTACTTC
CASTRGLGETQYF
>TRBJ2-7|TRBV11-3|NA|NA
TGTGCCAGCAGCTTAGGACCAACGACGGGTCCTAACGAGCAGTACTTC
CASSLGPTTGPNEQYF
>TRBJ1-2|TRBV27|NA|NA
TGTGCCAGCAGTCGGACAGCTAGGGATGGCTACACCTTC
CASSRTARDGYTF
>TRBJ1-2|TRBV5-5|TRBD1|few
TGTGCCAGCAGCTGGGACAGGGTCTTCACAGGCTACACCTTC
CASSWDRVFTGYTF
>TRBJ1-5|TRBV11-2|NA|few
TGTGCCAGCAGCTTGGAGATGAGCAATCAGCCCCAGCATTTT
CASSLEMSNQPQHF
>TRBJ2-5|TRBV11-2|TRBD2|NA
TGTGCCAGCAGCGCTGGGACTACCGAAGAGACCCAGTACTTC
CASSAGTTEETQYF
>TRBJ2-5|TRBV28|TRBD1|NA
TGTGCCAGCAGCCCGCCTGAACAGGGGGCGGGAGAGACCCAGTACTTC
CASSPPEQGAGETQYF
>TRBJ1-1|TRBV24-1|NA|few
TGTGCCACCAGTGAACGGGGTTTCGAAGCTTTCTTT
CATSERGFEAFF
>TRBJ2-3|TRBV3-1/TRBV3-2|NA|NA
TGTGCCAGCAGCCAAGAAGGGGGTGGAGATACGCAGTATTTT
CASSQEGGGDTQYF
>TRBJ1-3|TRBV11-3|NA|NA
TGTGCCAGCAGCGATGGCAGGGATTCTGGAAACACCATATATTTT
CASSDGRDSGNTIYF
>TRBJ2-7|TRBV7-9|TRBD1|NA
TGTGCCAGCAGTCGACAGGGCCGACGTGGCTACGAGCAGTACTTC
CASSRQGRRGYEQYF